One and the same sample provided the 25 T cell receptor beta chains below, sequenced in a study of cytomegalovirus exposure and HLA in healthy donors. PCR used 60 Vbeta primers and 13 Jbeta primers. TCRdb's copy holds only in-frame clones and misses some; the assay was immunoSEQ multiplex PCR. The table has some 170,000 clones, roughly 80% seen once; the top ten hold roughly 4.5%. Material for sequencing was PBMCs. All receptors derive from a woman aged 18-35 years in good health and CMV-seropositive.

J is TRBJ2-2 and V is TRBV5-1; 9 bases agree with TRBD1. The CDR3 is made up of 15 amino acids. V lost 0 bases and J lost 8; bases outside the gene matches: 5. CDR1 SGHRS and CDR2 YFSETQ come from the germline V gene. The CDR3 region is CASSLAQGAGGELFF. The CDR3 DNA follows: TGCGCCAGCAGCTTGGCACAGGGGGCCGGAGGGGAGCTGTTTTTT.

V gene TRBV28 combines with J gene TRBJ1-2; D not certain. Deletions cut 5 bases from V and 4 bases from J, with 5 bases between. CDR1 is MDHEN and CDR2 is SYDVKM in the germline V gene. This CDR3 comprises 11 residues. The CDR3 is CASSPLYGYTF. The CDR3 region has the DNA TGTGCCAGCAGTCCCCTCTATGGCTACACCTTC.

The rearrangement links TRBV5-4 to TRBJ2-1; D may be TRBD1 (5 bases). Per germline, CDR1 SGHNT and CDR2 YYREEE (reference sequence). The ends were cut back, 4 bases at V and 9 bases at J, with 11 bases in the middle. There are 12 residues in the CDR3. DNA for the CDR3: TGTGCCAGCAGCCCAGGGTTGAGTGAGCAGTTCTTC. This sequence encodes CASSPGLSEQFF.

This chain joins TRBV11-2 and TRBJ1-1; D is unclear. V was clipped by 0 bases and J by 11 bases, with 16 bases between them. This CDR3 spans 14 amino acids. Germline V gene lookup returns CDR1 SGHAT and CDR2 FQNNGV. CDR3 coding DNA: TGTGCCAGCAGCTTAGAGTTGGCGGGAGGGTGTGCTTTCTTT. Translation: CASSLELAGGCAFF.

DNA for the CDR3: TGTGCCAGCAGCCAAGAGGAGGACAGGGATAATGAAAAACTGTTTTTT. This gives the protein CASSQEEDRDNEKLFF. V and J are TRBV4-2 and TRBJ1-4, with 8 nucleotides matching TRBD1. V was clipped by 0 bases and J by 4 bases; unmatched bases: 4. CDR3 size: 16 residues. Germline CDR1 and CDR2: LGHNA and YNFKEQ.

A single count supports this clone. Here the CDR3 reads CASSNTGTGAYEQYF. CDR3 coding DNA: TGCGCCAGCAGTAACACCGGGACAGGGGCCTACGAGCAGTACTTC. The J gene is TRBJ2-7, the V gene TRBV5-1; TRBD1 agrees at 10 bases. V trimming: 5 bases; J trimming: 2 bases; junction bases outside the gene matches: 7. This CDR3 contains 15 residues. CDR1 and CDR2 (germline): SGHRS, YFSETQ.

This chain connects TRBV11-3 to TRBJ2-7; 7 bases line up with TRBD1. The CDR3 runs to 13 residues. Germline-derived CDR1 and CDR2 are SGHNT and YENEEA. V lost 2 bases, J lost 6 bases, and 4 bases stayed unmatched. The CDR3 reads CASSLTGATEQYF. CDR3 coding DNA: TGTGCCAGCAGCTTAACAGGGGCGACCGAGCAGTACTTC.

This CDR3 is CASRPSGQGTYEQYF. CDR3 bases: TGCGCCAGCAGACCCTCAGGACAGGGGACCTACGAGCAGTACTTC. This sequence joins TRBV5-1 and TRBJ2-5, with TRBD1 matching over 9 bases. The J call may be wrong; the DNA end is better matched by TRBJ2-7. CDR1 is SGHRS, CDR2 YFSETQ, per germline. The CDR3 runs 15 residues.

J is TRBJ2-5 and V is TRBV2, with 10 bases matching TRBD1. J was trimmed by 5 bases and V by 6 bases; bases with no gene match: 12. The CDR3 is made up of 16 amino acids. Germline V gene data show CDR1 as SNHLY and CDR2 as FYNNEI. The CDR3 protein is CASRAPGTGARETQYF. CDR3 sequence (DNA): TGTGCCAGCAGGGCCCCAGGGACAGGGGCTAGGGAGACCCAGTACTTC. The variable domain in full, with the rest retrieved from reference TRBV2 and TRBJ2-5, is EPEVTQTPSHQVTQMGQEVILRCVPISNHLYFYWYRQILGQKVEFLVSFYNNEISEKSEIFDDQFSVERPDGSNFTLKIRSTKLEDSAMYFCASRAPGTGARETQYFGPGTRLLVL.

This clone showed up just a few times. The chain joins TRBV5-1 to TRBJ2-3; TRBD2 matches 8 bases. After removal of 1 base from V and 2 bases from J, the junction contained 9 bases not matched to a gene. The germline V gene encodes CDR1 SGHRS and CDR2 YFSETQ. CDR3 length equals 17 residues. Here the CDR3 reads CASSLLVGRGDTDTQYF. The CDR3 DNA reads as TGCGCCAGCAGCTTGCTGGTGGGGCGGGGGGACACAGATACGCAGTATTTT.

The rearrangement joins TRBV7-9 to TRBJ1-6; D gene unclear. The CDR3 is 14 amino acids. The germline V and J ends were trimmed by 8 bases and 8 bases, with 16 bases remaining between them. Germline-derived CDR1 and CDR2 are SEHNR and FQNEAQ (reference sequence). As DNA, the CDR3 is TGTGCCAGCGGGAGGGAGCGATTGGATTCACCCCTCCACTTT. It is translated as CASGRERLDSPLHF.

V and J are TRBV14 and TRBJ1-1; perhaps TRBD1 as D (5 bases). Germline-derived CDR1 and CDR2 are SGHDN and FVKESK. Trimming stripped 0 bases from V and 6 bases from J, with 14 bases between. The CDR3 spans 15 residues. The CDR3 is CASSQERGWNAEAFF. The CDR3 DNA reads TGTGCCAGCAGCCAAGAGCGGGGGTGGAATGCTGAAGCTTTCTTT.

In the case of this clone: A read error may produce the germline difference seen at one junction end. DNA for the CDR3: TGTGCTAGCAGCTTAGATGCAGGGTCCTACGAGCAGTACTTC. This translates into CASSLDAGSYEQYF. This rearrangement joins TRBV7-7 to TRBJ2-7; D perhaps matches TRBD1 (5 bases). The germline gives CDR1 SSHAT, CDR2 FNYEAQ (reference sequence). The CDR3 contains 14 residues.

The chain carries TRBV6-4 and TRBJ2-3, with D perhaps TRBD2 (5 bases). Germline values: CDR1 MRHNA, CDR2 SNTAGT. The length of the CDR3 is 14 residues. The V gene lost 5 bases and the J gene lost 2 bases, with 11 bases spanning the gap. In DNA form, the CDR3 reads TGTGCCAGCAGTACACTAGGAGCCACAGATACGCAGTATTTT. This gives the protein CASSTLGATDTQYF.

This clone was recorded once. The V and J genes are TRBV29-1 and TRBJ1-4; 9 bases agree with TRBD1. The CDR3 runs 13 residues. In germline, CDR1 is SQVTM, CDR2 ANQGSEA. V lost 6 bases and J lost 6; bases outside the gene matches: 5. As DNA, the CDR3 is TGCAGCGTCACAGGGGGCAACTATGAAAAACTGTTTTTT. Translated: CSVTGGNYEKLFF.

The chain has TRBV9 and TRBJ1-1; no reliable D call. The germline gives CDR1 SGDLS, CDR2 YYNGEE. Trimming left V 3 bases short and J 10 bases short, with 16 bases between. The CDR3 consists of 13 residues. The CDR3: CASSALGSGRAFF. In DNA form, the CDR3 reads TGTGCCAGCAGCGCCCTAGGTAGTGGGAGAGCTTTCTTT.

The rearrangement links TRBV6-5 to TRBJ2-2; tentative D call: TRBD1 (6 bases). Per the germline V gene, CDR1 is MNHEY and CDR2 is SVGAGI. There are 15 residues in the CDR3. V was trimmed by 5 bases and J by 2 bases, leaving 12 bases between them. Written as DNA, the CDR3 is TGTGCCAGCAGTAAGACAGGACCTAACACCGGGGAGCTGTTTTTT. Its translation is CASSKTGPNTGELFF.

The V and J genes are TRBV11-3 and TRBJ2-3; 8 nucleotides agree with TRBD1. Unmatched junction bases numbered 2, after V lost 5 bases and J lost 4 bases. The CDR3 extends over 13 amino acids. CDR1 and CDR2 from the germline V gene are SGHNT and YENEEA. CDR3 DNA sequence: TGTGCCAGCAGCATACAGGGGGCAGATACGCAGTATTTT. It translates to CASSIQGADTQYF.

The rearrangement uses TRBV27 and TRBJ1-5; D is possibly TRBD1 (6 bases). The V end was cut by 2 bases, the J end by 4 bases, with 12 bases between. Germline V CDR1 and CDR2: MNHEY, SMNVEV (reference sequence). This CDR3 is 15 amino acids long. In nucleotides, the CDR3 is TGTGCCAGCAGTTTACAGGGGAGGGAAAATCAGCCCCAGCATTTT. Translated, it gives CASSLQGRENQPQHF.

The chain is built from TRBV19 and TRBJ1-2; 9 positions agree with TRBD1. This CDR3 has 15 residues. The V gene's germline CDR1 is LNHDA and CDR2 SQIVND (reference sequence). Trimming cost V 5 bases and J 0 bases; bases outside gene matches: 4. CDR3 sequence (DNA): TGTGCCAGTAGTGGTTGGGACAGGGCTAACTATGGCTACACCTTC. It codes for CASSGWDRANYGYTF.

This clone was found a few times. The chain recombines TRBV30 with TRBJ1-6; tentatively, D is TRBD1 (5 bases). CDR3 size: 14 residues. The germline V gene has CDR1 GTSNPN and CDR2 SVGIG (reference sequence). The ends were cut back, 0 bases at V and 10 bases at J, with 13 bases in the middle. CDR3 sequence reads: CAWSVAGRLSPLHF. CDR3 DNA sequence: TGTGCCTGGAGTGTTGCAGGGCGGCTATCACCCCTCCACTTT.

The J gene is TRBJ1-1, the V gene TRBV25-1; 8 positions agree with TRBD1. V lost 3 bases and J lost 1; bases outside the gene matches: 4. This CDR3 is built from 15 residues. Germline CDR1 MGHDK, CDR2 SYGVNS. Here the CDR3 reads CASSDLGTGNTEAFF. CDR3 sequence (DNA): TGTGCCAGCAGTGACCTCGGGACAGGGAACACTGAAGCTTTCTTT.

The chain links TRBV7-8 to TRBJ2-7; TRBD1 is a possible D gene (5 bases). The ends were cut back, 1 base at V and 4 bases at J, with 8 bases in the middle. Germline V gene lookup returns CDR1 SGHVS and CDR2 FQNEAQ. The CDR3 has 13 residues. CDR3 protein: CASSLDKGYEQYF. CDR3 coding DNA: TGTGCCAGCAGCTTAGACAAGGGGTACGAGCAGTACTTC.

The chain carries TRBV29-1 and TRBJ2-7; 8 bases line up with TRBD1. Germline V CDR1 and CDR2: SQVTM, ANQGSEA. The length of the CDR3 is 14 residues. Unmatched junction bases numbered 9, after V lost 6 bases and J lost 2 bases. CDR3 region: CSVPGQGETYEQYF. The CDR3 DNA reads TGCAGCGTACCCGGACAGGGAGAGACCTACGAGCAGTACTTC.

This sequence joins TRBV30 and TRBJ1-6; possible D gene TRBD1, 6 bases. Trimming took 0 bases from V and 0 from J, leaving 12 bases between them. Germline loops: CDR1 GTSNPN, CDR2 SVGIG (reference sequence). The CDR3 consists of 17 residues. CDR3 in amino acids: CAWSVLTGSSYNSPLHF. The CDR3 nucleotides are TGTGCCTGGAGTGTACTCACAGGGAGCTCCTATAATTCACCCCTCCACTTT.